This paragraph reports one TCR beta chain. Antigen: not known. The sample belongs to a study of cytomegalovirus exposure and HLA in healthy donors. Primers for the PCR totalled 60 Vbeta and 13 Jbeta. The method was immunoSEQ multiplex PCR; TCRdb's version includes in-frame clones alone and lacks a portion of them. The sample records approximately 120,000 clones, 60% to 85% being singletons. In germline, CDR1 is SNHLY, CDR2 FYNNEI. The CDR3 has 12 amino acids. With 6 bases removed from V and 8 bases from J, the gap between germline ends came to 13 bases. Study-level findings and limits: Researchers reported in a later analysis that common viral pathogens appeared linked to several top clusters. It was shown in a later analysis that HLA-associated TCR beta chains were more clonally expanded than other, equally common chains.

The clonotype comes from a young man in good health and CMV-seronegative. J is TRBJ1-2 and V is TRBV2; no reliable D call. Sequences were obtained from PBMCs. For the CDR3, the DNA is TGTGCCAGCAGCCCGGAAAGAGGGGGCTACACCTTC. It translates to CASSPERGGYTF. Variable domain in full (rest from reference TRBV2 and TRBJ1-2): EPEVTQTPSHQVTQMGQEVILRCVPISNHLYFYWYRQILGQKVEFLVSFYNNEISEKSEIFDDQFSVERPDGSNFTLKIRSTKLEDSAMYFCASSPERGGYTFGSGTRLTVV.